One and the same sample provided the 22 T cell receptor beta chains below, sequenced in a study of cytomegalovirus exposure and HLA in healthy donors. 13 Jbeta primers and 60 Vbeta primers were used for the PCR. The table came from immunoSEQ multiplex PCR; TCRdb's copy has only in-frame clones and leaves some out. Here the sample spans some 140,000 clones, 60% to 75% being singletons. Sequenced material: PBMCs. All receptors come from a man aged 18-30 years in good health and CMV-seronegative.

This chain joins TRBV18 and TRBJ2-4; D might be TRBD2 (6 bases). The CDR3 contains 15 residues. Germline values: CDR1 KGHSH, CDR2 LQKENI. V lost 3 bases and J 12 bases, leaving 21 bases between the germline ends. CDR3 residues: CASSPTGLLVGSQYF. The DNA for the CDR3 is TGTGCCAGCTCACCGACGGGACTCCTCGTAGGCAGTCAGTACTTC.

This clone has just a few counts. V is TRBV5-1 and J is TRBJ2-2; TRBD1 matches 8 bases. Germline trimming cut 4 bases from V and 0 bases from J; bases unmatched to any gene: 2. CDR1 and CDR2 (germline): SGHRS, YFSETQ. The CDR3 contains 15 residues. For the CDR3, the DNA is TGCGCCAGCAGCCGGGGACAGGCGAACACCGGGGAGCTGTTTTTT. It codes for CASSRGQANTGELFF.

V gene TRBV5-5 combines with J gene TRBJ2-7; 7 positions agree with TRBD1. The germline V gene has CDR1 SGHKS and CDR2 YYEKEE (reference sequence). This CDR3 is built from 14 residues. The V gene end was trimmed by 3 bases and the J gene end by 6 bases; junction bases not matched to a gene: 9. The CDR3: CASSSSDRSPEQYF. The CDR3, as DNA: TGTGCCAGCAGCTCCTCGGACAGGTCACCCGAGCAGTACTTC. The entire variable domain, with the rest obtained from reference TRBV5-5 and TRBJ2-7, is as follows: DAGVTQSPTHLIKTRGQQVTLRCSPISGHKSVSWYQQVLGQGPQFIFQYYEKEERGRGNFPDRFSARQFPNYSSELNVNALLLGDSALYLCASSSSDRSPEQYFGPGTRLTVT.

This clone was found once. This chain's CDR3 is CASSQDTGGGFNEQFF. The CDR3 DNA follows: TGTGCCAGCAGCCAAGATACTGGCGGGGGGTTCAATGAGCAGTTCTTC. The chain joins TRBV14 to TRBJ2-1; 8 bases line up with TRBD2. CDR1 SGHDN and CDR2 FVKESK come from the germline V gene. CDR3 length: 16 amino acids. V shed 0 bases and J 6 bases; nucleotides not matched to a gene: 7.

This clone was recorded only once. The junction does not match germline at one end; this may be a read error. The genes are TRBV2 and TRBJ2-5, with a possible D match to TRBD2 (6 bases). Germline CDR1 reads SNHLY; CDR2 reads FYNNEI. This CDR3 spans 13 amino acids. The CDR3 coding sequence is TGTGCCAGCAGTGAAGCGGCGGGGTGGTTCGGGGACTTC. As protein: CASSEAAGWFGDF.

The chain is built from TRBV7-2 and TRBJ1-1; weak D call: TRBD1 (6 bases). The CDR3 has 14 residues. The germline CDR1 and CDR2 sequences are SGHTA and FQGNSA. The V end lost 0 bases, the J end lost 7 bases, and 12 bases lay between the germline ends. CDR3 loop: CASSLARGGGEAFF. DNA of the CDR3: TGTGCCAGCAGCTTAGCGAGGGGGGGCGGTGAAGCTTTCTTT. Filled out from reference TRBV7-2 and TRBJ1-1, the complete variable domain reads GAGVSQSPSNKVTEKGKDVELRCDPISGHTALYWYRQSLGQGLEFLIYFQGNSAPDKSGLPSDRFSAERTGGSVSTLTIQRTQQEDSAVYLCASSLARGGGEAFFGQGTRLTVV.

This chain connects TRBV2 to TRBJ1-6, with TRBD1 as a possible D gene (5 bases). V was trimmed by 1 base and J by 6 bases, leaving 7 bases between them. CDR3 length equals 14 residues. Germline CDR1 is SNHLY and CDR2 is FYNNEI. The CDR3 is CASSEGQPNSPLHF. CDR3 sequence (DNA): TGTGCCAGCAGTGAAGGACAGCCTAATTCACCCCTCCACTTT.

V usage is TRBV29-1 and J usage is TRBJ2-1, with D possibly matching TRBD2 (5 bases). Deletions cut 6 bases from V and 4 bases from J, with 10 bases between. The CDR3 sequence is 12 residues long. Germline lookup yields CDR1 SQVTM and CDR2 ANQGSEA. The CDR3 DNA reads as TGCAGCGTGCGAGCGGATTACAATGAGCAGTTCTTC. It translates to CSVRADYNEQFF.

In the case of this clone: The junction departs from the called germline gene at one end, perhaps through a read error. The CDR3 here is CSSSLVAWGVARGAEAFF. CDR3 sequence (DNA): TGTTCCAGCAGCTTAGTGGCCTGGGGGGTGGCAAGAGGCGCTGAAGCTTTCTTT. The gene calls are TRBV7-9 and TRBJ1-1; D possibly corresponds to TRBD1 (5 bases). Germline values: CDR1 SEHNR, CDR2 FQNEAQ (reference sequence). The CDR3 loop spans 18 amino acids.

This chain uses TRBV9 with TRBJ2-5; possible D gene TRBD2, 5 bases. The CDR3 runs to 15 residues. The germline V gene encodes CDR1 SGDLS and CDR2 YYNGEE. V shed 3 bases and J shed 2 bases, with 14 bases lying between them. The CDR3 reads CASSGRRGSQETQYF. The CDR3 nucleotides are TGTGCCAGCAGCGGCCGCCGCGGGTCACAAGAGACCCAGTACTTC. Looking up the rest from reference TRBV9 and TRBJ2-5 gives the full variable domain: DSGVTQTPKHLITATGQRVTLRCSPRSGDLSVYWYQQSLDQGLQFLIQYYNGEERAKGNILERFSAQQFPDLHSELNLSSLELGDSALYFCASSGRRGSQETQYFGPGTRLLVL.

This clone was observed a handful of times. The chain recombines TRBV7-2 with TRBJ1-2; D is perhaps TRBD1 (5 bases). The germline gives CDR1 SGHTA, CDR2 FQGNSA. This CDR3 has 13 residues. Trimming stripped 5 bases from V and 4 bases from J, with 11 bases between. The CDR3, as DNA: TGTGCCAGCAGCCCAGGGTCGGGCTATGGCTACACCTTC. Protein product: CASSPGSGYGYTF.

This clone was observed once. The CDR3 here is CASTRGGQGPYEQYF. The CDR3, as DNA: TGTGCCAGCACCCGGGGAGGACAGGGTCCCTACGAGCAGTACTTC. This chain uses TRBV5-4 with TRBJ2-7, with 8 nucleotides matching TRBD1. Germline CDR1 reads SGHNT; CDR2 reads YYREEE (reference sequence). The CDR3 covers 15 residues. V trimming: 6 bases; J trimming: 2 bases; junction bases outside the gene matches: 10.

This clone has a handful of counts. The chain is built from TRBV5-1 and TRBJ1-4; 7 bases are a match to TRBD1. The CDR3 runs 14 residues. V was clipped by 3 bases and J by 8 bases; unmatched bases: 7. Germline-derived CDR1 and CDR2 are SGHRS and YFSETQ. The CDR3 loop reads CASSSTGSGEKLFF. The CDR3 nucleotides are TGCGCCAGCAGCTCGACAGGGTCTGGAGAAAAACTGTTTTTT.

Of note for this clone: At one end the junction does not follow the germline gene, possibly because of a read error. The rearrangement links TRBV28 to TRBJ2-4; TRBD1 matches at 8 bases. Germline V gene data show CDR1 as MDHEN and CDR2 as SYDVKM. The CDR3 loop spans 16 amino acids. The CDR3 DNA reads TGTGCCAGCAGTCTACCCACCAGGGGGCCAGGAAACAGTCAGTACTTC. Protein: CASSLPTRGPGNSQYF.

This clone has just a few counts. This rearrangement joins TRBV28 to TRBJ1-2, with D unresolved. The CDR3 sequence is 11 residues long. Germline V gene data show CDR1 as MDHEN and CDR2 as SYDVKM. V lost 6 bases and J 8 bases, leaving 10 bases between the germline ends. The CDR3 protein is CASSFSRGYTF. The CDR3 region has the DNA TGTGCCAGCAGCTTCTCGAGAGGCTACACCTTC.

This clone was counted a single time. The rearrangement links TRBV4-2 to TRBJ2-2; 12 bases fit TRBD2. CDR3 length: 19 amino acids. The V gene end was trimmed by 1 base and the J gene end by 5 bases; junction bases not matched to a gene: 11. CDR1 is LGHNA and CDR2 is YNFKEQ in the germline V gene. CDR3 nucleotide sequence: TGTGCCAGCAGCCAAGGGGAGGATCTAGCGGGGGGGGGTACCGGGGAGCTGTTTTTT. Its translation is CASSQGEDLAGGGTGELFF.

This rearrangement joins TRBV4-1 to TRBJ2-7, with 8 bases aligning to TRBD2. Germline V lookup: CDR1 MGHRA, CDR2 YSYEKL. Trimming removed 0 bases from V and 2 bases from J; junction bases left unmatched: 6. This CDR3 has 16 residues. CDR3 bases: TGCGCCAGCAGCCAAGATCCGGCGGGGGGAACCTACGAGCAGTACTTC. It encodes CASSQDPAGGTYEQYF.

The CDR3 DNA reads TGTGCCAGCAGCTTGCGTAACTTCGAGTACACTGAAGCTTTCTTT. Translating gives CASSLRNFEYTEAFF. The chain couples TRBV7-8 to TRBJ1-1; D call uncertain. This CDR3 comprises 15 residues. The ends were cut back, 3 bases at V and 3 bases at J, with 14 bases in the middle. CDR1 is SGHVS, CDR2 FQNEAQ, per germline.

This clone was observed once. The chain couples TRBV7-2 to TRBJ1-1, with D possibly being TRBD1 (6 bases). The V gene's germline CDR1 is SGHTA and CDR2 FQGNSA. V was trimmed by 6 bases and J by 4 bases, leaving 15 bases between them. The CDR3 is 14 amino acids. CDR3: CASRPGAESTEAFF. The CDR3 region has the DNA TGTGCCAGCAGACCAGGGGCGGAGTCCACTGAAGCTTTCTTT.

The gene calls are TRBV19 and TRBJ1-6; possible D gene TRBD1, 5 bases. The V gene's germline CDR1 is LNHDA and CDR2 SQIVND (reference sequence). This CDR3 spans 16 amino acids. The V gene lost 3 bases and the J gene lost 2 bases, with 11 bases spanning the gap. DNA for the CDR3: TGTGCCAGTAGTATTGCAGGGTTCGCCTATAATTCACCCCTCCACTTT. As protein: CASSIAGFAYNSPLHF.

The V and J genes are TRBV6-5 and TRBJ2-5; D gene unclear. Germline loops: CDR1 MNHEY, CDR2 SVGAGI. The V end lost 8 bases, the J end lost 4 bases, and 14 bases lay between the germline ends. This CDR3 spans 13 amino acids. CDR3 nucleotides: TGTGCCAGCGCCCGAGAGGAGAGAGAGACCCAGTACTTC. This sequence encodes CASAREERETQYF.

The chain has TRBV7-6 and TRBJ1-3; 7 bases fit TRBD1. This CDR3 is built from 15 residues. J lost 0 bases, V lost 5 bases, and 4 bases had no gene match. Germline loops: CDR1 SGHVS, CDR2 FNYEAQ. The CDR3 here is CASSIPGGSGNTIYF. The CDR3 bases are TGTGCCAGCAGCATTCCAGGGGGCTCTGGAAACACCATATATTTT.